The TCR beta chain under discussion was sequenced for a study of cytomegalovirus exposure and HLA in healthy donors. The wider study: Earlier findings included roughly 120 million unique TCR beta sequences obtained from 180 million or so T cells.

Primers included in the PCR were 60 Vbeta and 13 Jbeta primers. Method: immunoSEQ multiplex PCR; TCRdb's copy keeps in-frame clones and lacks some. The sample records a few hundred thousand clones, approximately 84% being singletons. The CDR3 loop spans 13 amino acids. From germline, CDR1 is SSHAT and CDR2 FNYEAQ (reference sequence). Sequenced: PBMCs. The sequence was collected from a woman in her forties in good health and CMV-seronegative. The chain combines TRBV7-7 with TRBJ1-5; no reliable D call. The CDR3 reads CASASGPSQPQHF. The DNA for the CDR3 is TGTGCTAGCGCGAGCGGGCCCAGTCAGCCCCAGCATTTT.